Below are 2 T cell receptor beta chains sequenced from a single sample in a study of blood T cell repertoires in COVID-19. TCRdb's table, derived via immunoSEQ multiplex PCR, lists solely in-frame clones and lacks some. This sample has a few hundred thousand clones, with 85% to 90% found just once. Material for sequencing was PBMCs or T cells enriched from blood (not recorded which). The receptors were sampled from a young woman with acute COVID-19.

The chain couples TRBV4-1 to TRBJ1-4; the D gene is possibly TRBD1 (5 bases). The CDR3 loop spans 16 amino acids. The germline V gene has CDR1 MGHRA and CDR2 YSYEKL. Trimming left V 1 base short and J 0 bases short, with 9 bases between. CDR3 sequence: CASSQAQGATNEKLFF. In nucleotides, the CDR3 is TGCGCCAGCAGCCAAGCCCAAGGGGCAACTAATGAAAAACTGTTTTTT.

The chain is built from TRBV2 and TRBJ2-7; D ambiguous. The CDR3 has 12 residues. Trimming took off 2 bases at V and 2 bases at J, with 4 bases between the two ends. The germline V gene has CDR1 SNHLY and CDR2 FYNNEI. The CDR3: CASSETAYEQYF. CDR3 nucleotide sequence: TGTGCCAGCAGTGAAACAGCCTACGAGCAGTACTTC. The full variable domain, with the rest looked up from reference TRBV2 and TRBJ2-7, is EPEVTQTPSHQVTQMGQEVILRCVPISNHLYFYWYRQILGQKVEFLVSFYNNEISEKSEIFDDQFSVERPDGSNFTLKIRSTKLEDSAMYFCASSETAYEQYFGPGTRLTVT.